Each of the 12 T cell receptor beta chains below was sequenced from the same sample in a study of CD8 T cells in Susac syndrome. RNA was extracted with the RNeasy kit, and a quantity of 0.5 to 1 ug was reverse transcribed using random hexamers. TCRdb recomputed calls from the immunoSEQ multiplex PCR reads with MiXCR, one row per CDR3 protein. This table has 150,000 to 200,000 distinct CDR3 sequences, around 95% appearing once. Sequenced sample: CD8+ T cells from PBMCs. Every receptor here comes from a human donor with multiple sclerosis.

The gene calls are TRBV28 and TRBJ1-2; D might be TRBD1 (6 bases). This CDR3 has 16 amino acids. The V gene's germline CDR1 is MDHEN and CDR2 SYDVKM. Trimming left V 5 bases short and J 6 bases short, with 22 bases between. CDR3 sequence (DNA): TGTGCCAGCAGTCAACGACAGGCCCCCCGCAGTGATGGCTACACCTTC. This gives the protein CASSQRQAPRSDGYTF.

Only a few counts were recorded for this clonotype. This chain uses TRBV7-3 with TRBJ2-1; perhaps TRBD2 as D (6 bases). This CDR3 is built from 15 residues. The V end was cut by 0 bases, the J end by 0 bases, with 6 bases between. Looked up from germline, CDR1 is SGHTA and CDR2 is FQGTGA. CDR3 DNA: TGTGCCAGCAGCTTAACCGGGAGCTCCTACAATGAGCAGTTCTTC. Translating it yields CASSLTGSSYNEQFF.

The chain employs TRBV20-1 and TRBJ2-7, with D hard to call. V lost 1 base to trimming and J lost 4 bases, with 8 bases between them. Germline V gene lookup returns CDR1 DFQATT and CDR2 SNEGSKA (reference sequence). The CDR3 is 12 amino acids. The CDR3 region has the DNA TGCAGTGCTAGAGCGGGCCCTTACGAGCAGTACTTC. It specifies CSARAGPYEQYF.

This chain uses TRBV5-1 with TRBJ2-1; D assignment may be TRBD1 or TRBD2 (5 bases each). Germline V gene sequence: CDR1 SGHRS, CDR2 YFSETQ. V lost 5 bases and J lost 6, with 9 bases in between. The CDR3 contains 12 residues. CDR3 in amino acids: CASRGDGNEQFF. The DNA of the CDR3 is TGCGCCAGCAGGGGGGATGGCAATGAGCAGTTCTTC.

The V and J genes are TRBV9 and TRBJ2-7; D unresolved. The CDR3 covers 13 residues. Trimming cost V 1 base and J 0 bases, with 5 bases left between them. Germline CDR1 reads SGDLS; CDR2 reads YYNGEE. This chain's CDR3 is CASSVSHSYEQYF. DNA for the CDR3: TGTGCCAGCAGCGTAAGTCACTCCTACGAGCAGTACTTC.

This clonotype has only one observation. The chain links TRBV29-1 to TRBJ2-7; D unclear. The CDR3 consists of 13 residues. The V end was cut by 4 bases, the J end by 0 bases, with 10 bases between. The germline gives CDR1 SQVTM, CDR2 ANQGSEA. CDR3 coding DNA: TGCAGCGTTGTTAGCACGATCTCCTACGAGCAGTACTTC. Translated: CSVVSTISYEQYF.

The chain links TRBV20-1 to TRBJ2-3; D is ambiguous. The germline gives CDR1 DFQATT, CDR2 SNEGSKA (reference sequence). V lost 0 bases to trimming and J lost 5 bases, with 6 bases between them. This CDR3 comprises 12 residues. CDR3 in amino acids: CSARDPRDTQYF. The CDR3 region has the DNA TGCAGTGCTAGAGATCCCAGAGATACGCAGTATTTT.

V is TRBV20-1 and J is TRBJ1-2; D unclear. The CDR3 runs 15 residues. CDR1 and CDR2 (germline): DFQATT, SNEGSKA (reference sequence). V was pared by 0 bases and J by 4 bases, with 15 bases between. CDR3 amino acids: CSAREDEGRLYGYTF. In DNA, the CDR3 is TGCAGTGCTAGAGAAGATGAAGGTCGCCTCTATGGCTACACCTTC.

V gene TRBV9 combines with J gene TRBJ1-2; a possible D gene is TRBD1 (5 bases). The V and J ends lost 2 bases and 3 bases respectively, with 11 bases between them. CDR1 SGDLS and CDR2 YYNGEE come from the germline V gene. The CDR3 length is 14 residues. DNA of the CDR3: TGTGCCAGCAGCGTGGGGGACGCGGACTATGGCTACACCTTC. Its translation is CASSVGDADYGYTF. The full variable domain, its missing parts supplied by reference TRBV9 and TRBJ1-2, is DSGVTQTPKHLITATGQRVTLRCSPRSGDLSVYWYQQSLDQGLQFLIQYYNGEERAKGNILERFSAQQFPDLHSELNLSSLELGDSALYFCASSVGDADYGYTFGSGTRLTVV.

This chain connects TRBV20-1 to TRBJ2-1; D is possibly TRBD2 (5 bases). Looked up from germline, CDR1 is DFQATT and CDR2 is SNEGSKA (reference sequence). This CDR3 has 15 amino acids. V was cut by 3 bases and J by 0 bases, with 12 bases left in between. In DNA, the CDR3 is TGCAGTGCTAGTTTTGGACTCAGCTCCTACAATGAGCAGTTCTTC. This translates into CSASFGLSSYNEQFF.

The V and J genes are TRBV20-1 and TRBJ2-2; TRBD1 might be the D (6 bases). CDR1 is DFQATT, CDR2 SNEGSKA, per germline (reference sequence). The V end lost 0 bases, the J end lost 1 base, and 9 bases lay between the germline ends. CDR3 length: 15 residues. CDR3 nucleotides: TGCAGTGCTAGAGACGCGGACAGGAACACCGGGGAGCTGTTTTTT. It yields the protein CSARDADRNTGELFF.

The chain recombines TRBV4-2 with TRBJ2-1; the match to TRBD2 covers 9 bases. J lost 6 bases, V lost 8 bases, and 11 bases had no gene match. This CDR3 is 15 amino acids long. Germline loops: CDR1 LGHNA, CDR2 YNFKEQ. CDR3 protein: CASPPEREESNEQFF. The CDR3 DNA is TGTGCCAGCCCACCCGAGCGGGAGGAATCCAATGAGCAGTTCTTC.